Listed below are T cell receptor beta chains from one sample, sequenced in a study of vaccination effects on CD4 cells after COVID-19. The antigens of these receptors remain unknown. Libraries were prepared by immunoSEQ multiplex PCR; TCRdb keeps only in-frame clonotypes and omits some of them. Among 50,000 to 70,000 clones listed, 65% to 75% were seen once. The source was CD4+ T cells from PBMCs cultured without peptide, collected before COVID-19 vaccination. The receptor set was obtained from a human donor who had a prior SARS-CoV-2 infection. The CDR3 runs from the conserved cysteine through the conserved F or W. Fields, in order: CDR3 length, V gene, clone size, J gene, D gene, CDR3 DNA, CDR3 protein. D genes are given only for firm matches. Some rows mark clone size as missing; the rest say once, few, many or name a class of expanded clone.

>12|TRBV2|.|TRBJ2-7|.
TGTGCCAGCCAGTTCGAGACCTACGAGCAGTACTTC
CASQFETYEQYF
>16|TRBV3-1/TRBV3-2|.|TRBJ2-7|TRBD1
TGTGCCAGCAGCATACGCCCCGGGACAGGGGCCTACGAGCAGTACTTC
CASSIRPGTGAYEQYF
>13|TRBV12-3/TRBV12-4|.|TRBJ2-5|.
TGTGCCAGCAGTCCCGTCAGGTCTGGGACCCAGTACTTC
CASSPVRSGTQYF
>14|TRBV5-4|.|TRBJ2-7|.
TGTGCCAGCAGCTTGGGACTAGAGGGATACGAGCAGTACTTC
CASSLGLEGYEQYF
>13|TRBV5-4|.|TRBJ1-2|.
TGTGCCAGCAGCTTGGAGGCGGATTATGGCTACACCTTC
CASSLEADYGYTF
>16|TRBV3-1/TRBV3-2|.|TRBJ1-1|.
TGTGCCAGCAGCCAAGGATTGGGCAGGGGCTCCACTGAAGCTTTCTTT
CASSQGLGRGSTEAFF
>16|TRBV6-6|.|TRBJ1-4|TRBD1
TGTGCCAGCAGCCCGGACAGGGGTCGGTCTAATGAAAAACTGTTTTTT
CASSPDRGRSNEKLFF
>15|TRBV2|.|TRBJ1-5|TRBD1
TGTGCCAGCACCATGGACAGGGTCCTAAATCAGCCCCAGCATTTT
CASTMDRVLNQPQHF
>14|TRBV6-5|once|TRBJ1-1|.
TGTGCCAGCAGTTACTCGAGGGGGGGGACTGAAGCTTTCTTT
CASSYSRGGTEAFF
>11|TRBV20-1|.|TRBJ1-4|.
TGCAGTGCTCGGTGGGACGAAAAACTGTTTTTT
CSARWDEKLFF
>16|TRBV5-1|.|TRBJ2-7|TRBD1
TGCGCCAGCAGCTTGTCTGCAGGACAGGGGTACCTCGAGCAGTACTTC
CASSLSAGQGYLEQYF
>15|TRBV5-1|.|TRBJ1-3|TRBD1
TGCGCCAGCAGCCTGACAGGGGAGCCTGGAAACACCATATATTTT
CASSLTGEPGNTIYF
>15|TRBV2|.|TRBJ1-5|.
TGTGCCAGCAGTACCGGCCGGCAGAGCAATCAGCCCCAGCATTTT
CASSTGRQSNQPQHF
>14|TRBV30|.|TRBJ2-3|TRBD2
TGTGCCGGACGCTCAGCGGGGGGCACAGATACGCAGTATTTT
CAGRSAGGTDTQYF
>18|TRBV9|.|TRBJ2-5|.
TGTGCCAGCAGCGTGGCAGATGGAATCGGGACCACGCAAGAGACCCAGTACTTC
CASSVADGIGTTQETQYF
>18|TRBV13|once|TRBJ1-2|TRBD1
TGTGCCAGCAGGGTAATGCGGGGACAGGGGTCATCCAACTATGGCTACACCTTC
CASRVMRGQGSSNYGYTF
>15|TRBV15|.|TRBJ1-2|.
TGTGCCACCAGCAGAGATATAGGGACCCAGCCCGGTGACACCTTC
CATSRDIGTQPGDTF
>14|TRBV5-5|.|TRBJ2-7|.
TGTGCCAGCAGCCTTCAGGGGCCCTTCTACGAGCAGTACTTC
CASSLQGPFYEQYF
>13|TRBV6-1|few|TRBJ1-2|.
TGTGCCAGCAGTGAAGACAATGACTATGGCTACACCTTC
CASSEDNDYGYTF
>17|TRBV5-4|.|TRBJ2-1|TRBD2
TGTGCCAGCAGCTTGCCAGCGGGAGGGCCTGAGAACAATGAGCAGTTCTTC
CASSLPAGGPENNEQFF
>17|TRBV5-1|.|TRBJ2-6|.
TGCGCCAGCAGCCAACTACCACTGACCTCTGGGGCCAACGTCCTGACTTTC
CASSQLPLTSGANVLTF
>12|TRBV12-3/TRBV12-4|.|TRBJ1-1|.
TGTGCCAGCAGTTTTGGGCCCGGGGGGGCTGTCTTT
CASSFGPGGAVF
>14|TRBV29-1|.|TRBJ2-4|.
TGCAGCGTTCGTCCCGGGACAGCCAAAAACATTCAGTACTTC
CSVRPGTAKNIQYF
>15|TRBV2|few|TRBJ1-2|.
TGTGCCAGCAGTGCCCAAGGGGCGGCTAACTATGGCTACACCTTC
CASSAQGAANYGYTF
>16|TRBV5-4|few|TRBJ2-5|TRBD2
TGTGCCAGCAGCTTTTTTAGGCGGGGGGGCGCCGAGACCCAGTACTTC
CASSFFRRGGAETQYF
>13|TRBV14|few|TRBJ2-1|.
TGTGCCAGCAGTTACGTGGGGAACAATGAGCAGTTCTTC
CASSYVGNNEQFF
>14|TRBV19|few|TRBJ1-1|.
TGTGCCAGTAGCCCCGGTCGTTTGAACACTGAAGCTTTCTTT
CASSPGRLNTEAFF
>13|TRBV6-6|.|TRBJ2-7|TRBD2
TGTGCCAGCAGGGCGGGACTAGGATTCGAGCAGTACTTC
CASRAGLGFEQYF
>16|TRBV30|.|TRBJ2-5|TRBD1
TGTGCCTGGAGTCGCCTGGGACAGGGGGCATCAGAGACCCAGTACTTC
CAWSRLGQGASETQYF
>15|TRBV5-4|.|TRBJ2-1|.
TGTGCCAGCAGCTTGGGGGGTGGTTCCTACAATGAGCAGTTCTTC
CASSLGGGSYNEQFF
>18|TRBV6-2/TRBV6-3|.|TRBJ2-5|TRBD2
TGTGCCAGCAGTGACGGGGGACTAGCGGGAGTCGAATCCGAGACCCAGTACTTC
CASSDGGLAGVESETQYF
>15|TRBV15|.|TRBJ1-5|TRBD1
TGTGCCACCAGCAGAGAGGGACAGGGGGATCAGCCCCAGCATTTT
CATSREGQGDQPQHF
>13|TRBV12-3/TRBV12-4|.|TRBJ1-5|.
TGTGCCAGCAGTTACATTCCACGCCAGCCCCAGCATTTT
CASSYIPRQPQHF
>15|TRBV18|.|TRBJ1-1|.
TGTGCCAGCTCACCACCAGGGGGGATGAACACTGAAGCTTTCTTT
CASSPPGGMNTEAFF
>16|TRBV5-1|.|TRBJ1-2|TRBD1
TGCGCCAGCAGCTCCGGGACAGGGGTTATTCAGGGTGGCTACACCTTC
CASSSGTGVIQGGYTF
>13|TRBV2|once|TRBJ1-2|.
TGTGCCAGCAGGCCGGAGCCCATCTATGGCTACACCTTC
CASRPEPIYGYTF
>15|TRBV19|.|TRBJ2-1|TRBD2
TGTGCCAGTAGTTCTCGGGAGGCTAATGGGATTGAGCAGTTCTTC
CASSSREANGIEQFF
>13|TRBV11-3|.|TRBJ2-3|.
TGTGCCAGCAGCTTAGGGGGCACAGATACGCAGTATTTT
CASSLGGTDTQYF
>15|TRBV27|.|TRBJ2-3|.
TGTGCCAGCAGTTTTAACAGGGAGCGCACAGATACGCAGTATTTT
CASSFNRERTDTQYF
>12|TRBV6-2/TRBV6-3|once|TRBJ2-5|.
TGTGCCAGCAGTTACATTCAAGAGACCCAGTACTTC
CASSYIQETQYF
>12|TRBV9|once|TRBJ2-1|.
TGTGCCAGCGCTCGAACTTACAATGAGCAGTTCTTC
CASARTYNEQFF
>14|TRBV13|.|TRBJ2-7|.
TGTGCCAGCAGCGGGGGGACAGTGTCCTACGAGCAGTACTTC
CASSGGTVSYEQYF
>16|TRBV5-1|few|TRBJ2-3|TRBD2
TGCGCCAGCAGCTTGTTAACTAGCGGGAGTTCGGATACGCAGTATTTT
CASSLLTSGSSDTQYF